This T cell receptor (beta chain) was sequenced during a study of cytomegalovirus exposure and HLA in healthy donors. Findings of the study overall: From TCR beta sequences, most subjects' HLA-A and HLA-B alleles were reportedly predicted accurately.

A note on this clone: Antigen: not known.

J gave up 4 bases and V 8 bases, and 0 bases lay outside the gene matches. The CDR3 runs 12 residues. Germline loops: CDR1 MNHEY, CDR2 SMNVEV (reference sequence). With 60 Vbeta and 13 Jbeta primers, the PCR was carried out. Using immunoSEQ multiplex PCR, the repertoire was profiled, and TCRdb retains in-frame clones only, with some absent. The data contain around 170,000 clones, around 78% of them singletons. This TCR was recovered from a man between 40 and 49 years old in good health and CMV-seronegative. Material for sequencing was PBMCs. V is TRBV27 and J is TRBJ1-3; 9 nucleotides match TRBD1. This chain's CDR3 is CASGTGGNTIYF. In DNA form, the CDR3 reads TGTGCCAGCGGGACAGGGGGAAACACCATATATTTT.